In this sample, the clone carrying this TCR beta chain turned up once. The study ran its PCR with 60 Vbeta and 13 Jbeta primers. Using immunoSEQ multiplex PCR, the repertoire was profiled, and TCRdb retains in-frame clones only, with some absent. The data contain about 67,000 clones, 85% to 90% of them seen just once; the ten biggest clones take up around 10%. The data are from a study of cytomegalovirus exposure and HLA in healthy donors. Per the germline V gene, CDR1 is SEHNR and CDR2 is FQNEAQ (reference sequence). The CDR3 covers 16 residues. V dropped 2 bases and J dropped 0 bases, with 12 bases sitting between them.

This clonotype originated in a young woman in good health and CMV-seropositive. This chain joins TRBV7-9 and TRBJ2-3; D gene ambiguous. The specimen sequenced was PBMCs. In DNA form, the CDR3 reads TGTGCCAGCAGCTTAAGTCGCGGCTCTAGCACAGATACGCAGTATTTT. Its protein product is CASSLSRGSSTDTQYF. The full variable domain, in which reference TRBV7-9 and TRBJ2-3 provide the parts outside the CDR3, is DTGVSQNPRHKITKRGQNVTFRCDPISEHNRLYWYRQTLGQGPEFLTYFQNEAQLEKSRLLSDRFSAERPKGSFSTLEIQRTEQGDSAMYLCASSLSRGSSTDTQYFGPGTRLTVL.